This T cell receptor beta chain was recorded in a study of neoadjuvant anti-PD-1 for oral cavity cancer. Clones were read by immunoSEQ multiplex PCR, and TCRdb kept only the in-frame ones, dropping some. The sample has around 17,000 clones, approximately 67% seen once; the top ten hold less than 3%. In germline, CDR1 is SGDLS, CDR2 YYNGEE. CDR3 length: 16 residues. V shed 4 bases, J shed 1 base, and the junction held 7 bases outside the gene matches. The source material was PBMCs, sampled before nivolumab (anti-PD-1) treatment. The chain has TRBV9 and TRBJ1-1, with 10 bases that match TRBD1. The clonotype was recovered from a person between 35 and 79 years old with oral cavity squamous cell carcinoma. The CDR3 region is CASSPRDRGRNTEAFF. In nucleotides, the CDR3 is TGTGCCAGCAGCCCCCGGGACAGGGGAAGGAACACTGAAGCTTTCTTT.